Presented here are 24 T cell receptor beta chains from one specimen sequenced in a study of blood T cell repertoires in COVID-19. TCRdb keeps only in-frame clones here, not all; method: immunoSEQ multiplex PCR. The sample contains more than 12,000 clones, approximately 90% of which appear only once. Sequencing used peripheral blood. Receptor source: a human donor in a cohort sampled during active COVID-19.

The chain links TRBV5-6 to TRBJ1-4; D uncertain. Trimming took off 2 bases at V and 2 bases at J, with 10 bases between the two ends. The CDR3 loop spans 15 amino acids. Per germline, CDR1 SGHDT and CDR2 YYEEEE. The DNA of the CDR3 is TGTGCCAGCAGCTTTAGTGGGAGCACTAATGAAAAACTGTTTTTT. Encoded protein: CASSFSGSTNEKLFF. The full variable domain, rest sourced from reference TRBV5-6 and TRBJ1-4, is DAGVTQSPTHLIKTRGQQVTLRCSPKSGHDTVSWYQQALGQGPQFIFQYYEEEERQRGNFPDRFSGHQFPNYSSELNVNALLLGDSALYLCASSFSGSTNEKLFFGSGTQLSVL.

The rearrangement joins TRBV6-5 to TRBJ2-5; 8 bases align to TRBD2. There are 13 residues in the CDR3. Trimming removed 6 bases from V and 3 bases from J; junction bases left unmatched: 3. From germline, CDR1 is MNHEY and CDR2 SVGAGI. The CDR3 nucleotides read TGTGCCAGCAGCACTAGCGGAAAAGAGACCCAGTACTTC. Amino acid sequence: CASSTSGKETQYF.

The rearrangement uses TRBV18 and TRBJ2-7; D is unresolved. The V gene lost 4 bases and the J gene lost 2 bases, with 9 bases spanning the gap. From germline, CDR1 is KGHSH and CDR2 LQKENI. This CDR3 contains 13 residues. CDR3 nucleotides: TGTGCCAGCTCACAGACTGAAGCCTACGAGCAGTACTTC. It specifies CASSQTEAYEQYF.

V usage is TRBV28 and J usage is TRBJ2-3; D not certain. V dropped 5 bases and J dropped 5 bases, with 8 bases sitting between them. The CDR3 spans 12 residues. Looked up from germline, CDR1 is MDHEN and CDR2 is SYDVKM. The DNA of the CDR3 is TGTGCCAGCAGTCCGGTAGTAGATACGCAGTATTTT. Its translation is CASSPVVDTQYF.

This clone has only one observation. The rearrangement links TRBV19 to TRBJ1-2; perhaps TRBD1 as D (5 bases). This CDR3 has 15 amino acids. V was cut by 6 bases and J by 3 bases, with 17 bases left in between. CDR1 and CDR2 from the germline V gene are LNHDA and SQIVND (reference sequence). The CDR3: CASRDGGSQDYGYTF. The CDR3, as DNA: TGTGCCAGTAGGGACGGGGGGTCGCAGGACTATGGCTACACCTTC.

This chain joins TRBV3-1 (or the pseudogene TRBV3-2) and TRBJ1-2; D possibly corresponds to TRBD1 (5 bases). V was shortened by 3 bases and J by 4 bases, with 12 bases between the two germline ends. From germline, CDR1 is LGHDT and CDR2 YNNKEL (reference sequence). This CDR3 region has 14 residues. CDR3 protein: CASSQGGGTYGYTF. CDR3 in DNA: TGTGCCAGCAGCCAGGGAGGCGGGACCTATGGCTACACCTTC.

The V gene is TRBV19, the J gene TRBJ1-1, with 8 bases that match TRBD1. Germline trimming cut 6 bases from V and 5 bases from J; bases unmatched to any gene: 8. Germline assignment: CDR1 LNHDA and CDR2 SQIVND (reference sequence). The CDR3 spans 14 residues. CDR3 sequence: CASSNRGFRTEAFF. In DNA form, the CDR3 reads TGTGCCAGTAGCAACAGGGGGTTTAGGACTGAAGCTTTCTTT.

J is TRBJ1-2 and V is TRBV24-1; 10 nucleotides match TRBD1. After removal of 3 bases from V and 2 bases from J, the junction contained 8 bases not matched to a gene. The CDR3 covers 17 residues. Germline CDR1 and CDR2: KGHDR and SFDVKD. This chain's CDR3 is CATSDPGQGTPNYGYTF. CDR3 nucleotide sequence: TGTGCCACCAGTGATCCGGGACAGGGGACGCCAAACTATGGCTACACCTTC.

The rearrangement uses TRBV27 and TRBJ1-1, with TRBD1 as a possible D gene (6 bases). Trimming shortened V by 4 bases and J by 10 bases, and 13 bases separated the two germline ends. Per germline, CDR1 MNHEY and CDR2 SMNVEV (reference sequence). CDR3 length: 12 residues. The CDR3 nucleotides are TGTGCCAGCAGTTCGCCAGGGGAGGGAGCTTTCTTT. It yields the protein CASSSPGEGAFF.

The sample holds one count of this clone. The chain uses TRBV11-2 and TRBJ1-3; 7 nucleotides match TRBD1. CDR1 and CDR2 from the germline V gene are SGHAT and FQNNGV. The CDR3 consists of 15 residues. V trimming: 5 bases; J trimming: 1 base; junction bases outside the gene matches: 5. The CDR3 region is CASSPSTGSGNTIYF. In nucleotides, the CDR3 is TGTGCCAGCAGCCCTTCGACAGGGTCTGGAAACACCATATATTTT.

This clone has just a few counts. The chain uses TRBV6-5 and TRBJ1-5; D might be TRBD1 (5 bases). CDR1 and CDR2 from the germline V gene are MNHEY and SVGAGI. V was shortened by 8 bases and J by 4 bases, with 15 bases between the two germline ends. This CDR3 contains 14 residues. The CDR3 reads CASDKGGGNQPQHF. The DNA of the CDR3 is TGTGCCAGCGATAAGGGCGGGGGGAATCAGCCCCAGCATTTT.

The genes are TRBV19 and TRBJ1-1, with D maybe TRBD1 (6 bases). V was cut by 2 bases and J by 10 bases, with 14 bases left in between. The germline gives CDR1 LNHDA, CDR2 SQIVND (reference sequence). The CDR3 length is 13 residues. The CDR3 region is CASSIRAGEGAFF. As DNA, the CDR3 is TGTGCCAGTAGTATAAGGGCAGGGGAAGGAGCTTTCTTT.

The rearrangement uses TRBV19 and TRBJ1-5; 12 positions agree with TRBD1. The CDR3 contains 16 residues. With V trimmed by 3 bases and J by 4 bases, 4 bases remained unmatched. Germline CDR1 is LNHDA and CDR2 is SQIVND (reference sequence). This chain's CDR3 is CASSMWGQGANQPQHF. The CDR3 nucleotides are TGTGCCAGTAGTATGTGGGGACAGGGGGCAAATCAGCCCCAGCATTTT.

V usage is TRBV18 and J usage is TRBJ2-3, with a weak D call TRBD2 (6 bases). The CDR3 runs to 13 residues. Germline CDR1 and CDR2: KGHSH and LQKENI. The V end lost 1 base, the J end lost 6 bases, and 8 bases lay between the germline ends. The CDR3: CASSPRRDDTQYF. The CDR3 DNA reads as TGTGCCAGCTCACCACGGAGGGATGATACGCAGTATTTT.

The J gene is TRBJ2-2, the V gene TRBV28; the D is unclear. The CDR3 loop spans 15 amino acids. The germline CDR1 and CDR2 sequences are MDHEN and SYDVKM. V was cut by 3 bases and J by 4 bases, with 12 bases left in between. CDR3 sequence (DNA): TGTGCCAGCAGTTTCCCCGGTCTGCTCACCGGGGAGCTGTTTTTT. Amino acids: CASSFPGLLTGELFF.

In its sample, this clone was seen once. The chain carries TRBV9 and TRBJ1-1; D is possibly TRBD1 (5 bases). The V end lost 0 bases, the J end lost 0 bases, and 9 bases lay between the germline ends. The CDR3 loop spans 15 amino acids. Germline CDR1 and CDR2: SGDLS and YYNGEE. CDR3 DNA: TGTGCCAGCAGCGTAGACCAGGGTATGAACACTGAAGCTTTCTTT. Protein: CASSVDQGMNTEAFF.

The rearrangement links TRBV28 to TRBJ2-5; no firm D call. CDR3 length: 11 residues. From germline, CDR1 is MDHEN and CDR2 SYDVKM. Trimming shortened V by 7 bases and J by 3 bases, and 6 bases separated the two germline ends. Here the CDR3 reads CASTKKETQYF. The DNA for the CDR3 is TGTGCCAGCACCAAAAAAGAGACCCAGTACTTC.

The chain has TRBV18 and TRBJ1-4, with 7 bases fitting TRBD1. J lost 7 bases, V lost 3 bases, and 8 bases had no gene match. This CDR3 is built from 15 residues. Germline CDR1 KGHSH, CDR2 LQKENI. CDR3 sequence (DNA): TGTGCCAGCTCACCTCAGACAGGGAGGTCTGAAAAACTGTTTTTT. Translating it yields CASSPQTGRSEKLFF.

This clone has only one observation. This rearrangement joins TRBV29-1 to TRBJ1-5, with a tentative D call TRBD1 (5 bases). The CDR3 has 13 residues. From germline, CDR1 is SQVTM and CDR2 ANQGSEA. The V gene lost 4 bases and the J gene lost 5 bases, with 12 bases spanning the gap. As DNA, the CDR3 is TGCAGCGTTGGCCCCGAAGGGGATCAGCCCCAGCATTTT. It translates to CSVGPEGDQPQHF.

The V and J genes are TRBV11-3 and TRBJ2-2; D possibly corresponds to TRBD1 (5 bases). Germline-derived CDR1 and CDR2 are SGHNT and YENEEA. The CDR3 contains 15 residues. The V end was cut by 1 base, the J end by 5 bases, with 11 bases between. CDR3 in DNA: TGTGCCAGCAGCTTAGGCTTGCAGGGTACCGGGGAGCTGTTTTTT. It specifies CASSLGLQGTGELFF.

V gene TRBV27 combines with J gene TRBJ2-3; D gene ambiguous. V lost 2 bases to trimming and J lost 14 bases, with 20 bases between them. Germline V CDR1 and CDR2: MNHEY, SMNVEV (reference sequence). CDR3 length: 14 residues. The CDR3 DNA reads as TGTGCCAGCAGTTTAACCCTCGGATCCCCCGCTAGGTATTTT. It encodes CASSLTLGSPARYF.

The gene calls are TRBV18 and TRBJ1-3, with D unresolved. This CDR3 has 15 residues. Germline V lookup: CDR1 KGHSH, CDR2 LQKENI. V was cut by 5 bases and J by 0 bases, with 11 bases left in between. The CDR3 sequence: CASSSAVNSGNTIYF. The DNA for the CDR3 is TGTGCCAGCTCATCCGCGGTAAACTCTGGAAACACCATATATTTT.

The V gene is TRBV28, the J gene TRBJ1-4; D is unclear. Trimming took 5 bases from V and 5 from J, leaving 15 bases between them. Germline-derived CDR1 and CDR2 are MDHEN and SYDVKM. This CDR3 spans 15 amino acids. CDR3 bases: TGTGCCAGCAGTACCCTTGAGGGAGGGAATGAAAAACTGTTTTTT. It translates to CASSTLEGGNEKLFF.

The chain employs TRBV6-5 and TRBJ1-6; possible D gene TRBD1, 5 bases. The CDR3 spans 13 residues. Trimming cost V 8 bases and J 5 bases, with 10 bases left between them. Germline V gives CDR1 MNHEY, CDR2 SVGAGI. For the CDR3, the DNA is TGTGCCAGCTGGGGACTAAATAATTCACCCCTCCACTTT. Translation: CASWGLNNSPLHF.